This T cell receptor beta chain was recorded in a study of shared clonotypes between healthy human individuals. Study results and caveats: The expectation was that sequencing depth would affect clonotype sharing among donors. Blood alone was sampled, and tissue repertoires likely differ.

Across several immunoSEQ plates, the genomic DNA of each subset was split evenly. Repertoires were generated with immunoSEQ multiplex PCR, while TCRdb's copy carries only in-frame clones and drops some. The sample comprises around 1 million clones, 60% to 85% of which are singletons, and around 1.4% rests with the top ten. Comment on this clone: Its antigen remains unidentified.

Germline V CDR1 and CDR2: MDHEN, SYDVKM. Trimming removed 6 bases from V and 4 bases from J, with 18 bases in between. The CDR3 spans 15 residues. The sequenced sample was memory CD4+ T cells sorted from blood. Specified subset: CD45RA-negative fraction. The chain employs TRBV28 and TRBJ1-2; the D gene is possibly TRBD1 (5 bases). The sequence came from a man between 18 and 29 years old in good health. As DNA, the CDR3 is TGTGCCAGCAGCTCAGCCCAGGGATCGGGCTATGGCTACACCTTC. It yields the protein CASSSAQGSGYGYTF.